Presented here are 15 T cell receptor beta chains from one specimen sequenced in a study of blood T cells in healthy people across ages. Through a sample-barcoded 5' primer and a J-beta primer mix, a second PCR was run for about 7 to 12 cycles. In TCRdb, the 5' RACE reads were re-called with MiXCR into one record per CDR3 protein. The table lists more than 700,000 distinct CDR3 sequences, roughly 53% of them singletons. Sequencing was carried out using blood. The receptors were sampled from a man of 80 years or more in good health.

The CDR3 bases are TGCGCCAGCACCCCGACTGGGAACTATGGCTACACCTTC. Translation gives CASTPTGNYGYTF. The J gene is TRBJ1-2, the V gene TRBV5-1; D uncertain. Trimming cost V 6 bases and J 2 bases, with 11 bases left between them. Germline CDR1 and CDR2: SGHRS and YFSETQ. CDR3 size: 13 residues.

The rearrangement links TRBV5-1 to TRBJ2-5; D is possibly TRBD2 (6 bases). The J call may not be correct, given that the DNA end is closer to TRBJ2-7. Germline V gives CDR1 SGHRS, CDR2 YFSETQ. This CDR3 is 15 amino acids long. CDR3 nucleotide sequence: TGCGCCAGCAGCTTGATGCGGGAAGCGGCCTACGAGCAGTACTTC. It specifies CASSLMREAAYEQYF.

A few counts support this clonotype. V and J are TRBV28 and TRBJ2-3, with a possible D match to TRBD2 (5 bases). V lost 9 bases and J 1 base, leaving 14 bases between the germline ends. The CDR3 is 14 amino acids. Germline V gene sequence: CDR1 MDHEN, CDR2 SYDVKM. This CDR3 reads CASRGRARTDTQYF. The CDR3 bases are TGTGCCAGTAGAGGGCGGGCCCGCACAGATACGCAGTATTTT.

This clonotype was seen a handful of times. This chain's CDR3 is CASSPDRIHGLAKNIQYF. The CDR3, as DNA: TGTGCCAGCAGTCCCGACAGGATCCACGGATTAGCCAAAAACATTCAGTACTTC. V is TRBV12-3 or TRBV12-4 and J is TRBJ2-4, with a possible D match to TRBD1 (6 bases). The CDR3 has 18 residues. Trimming shortened V by 5 bases and J by 0 bases, and 20 bases separated the two germline ends.

The chain is built from TRBV20-1 and TRBJ2-3; TRBD2 agrees at 7 bases. Per germline, CDR1 DFQATT and CDR2 SNEGSKA (reference sequence). The CDR3 runs 14 residues. V shed 8 bases, J shed 4 bases, and the junction held 12 bases outside the gene matches. CDR3 coding DNA: TGCAGTTTCCCCTCCGGGGGGAGGGCAGATACGCAGTATTTT. It translates to CSFPSGGRADTQYF.

The chain combines TRBV6-5 with TRBJ2-5; 8 nucleotides match TRBD1. Gene TRBJ2-7 matches the end of the DNA better, so the J call may be wrong. This CDR3 contains 14 residues. Germline V CDR1 and CDR2: MNHEY, SVGAGI. This CDR3 reads CAARRQGRPYEQYF. Here the CDR3 DNA reads TGTGCCGCCCGTCGACAGGGGCGACCCTACGAGCAGTACTTC.

This rearrangement joins TRBV5-1 to TRBJ2-7, with D perhaps being TRBD1 or TRBD2 (5 bases each). This CDR3 spans 14 amino acids. Per germline, CDR1 SGHRS and CDR2 YFSETQ. V lost 8 bases, J lost 8 bases, and 23 bases lay in between. Written as DNA, the CDR3 is TGCGCCAGTAACGCCGGGACCGAAGGTATCAAGCAGTACTTC. It is translated as CASNAGTEGIKQYF.

Worth noting for this clonotype: The junction differs from germline at one of its ends, possibly a read error. The DNA for the CDR3 is TGTGTCTGGTCCAGTCGGGGTTATGGCTACACCTTC. Translating it yields CVWSSRGYGYTF. V usage is TRBV30 and J usage is TRBJ1-2; no firm D call. Germline loops: CDR1 GTSNPN, CDR2 SVGIG (reference sequence). The CDR3 loop spans 12 amino acids.

V gene TRBV5-1 combines with J gene TRBJ2-3; 10 bases align to TRBD2. V shed 5 bases and J 2 bases; nucleotides not matched to a gene: 2. The CDR3 covers 14 residues. Germline values: CDR1 SGHRS, CDR2 YFSETQ. The CDR3 loop is CASRLAGTTDTQYF. In DNA form, the CDR3 reads TGCGCCAGCAGACTAGCGGGGACCACAGATACGCAGTATTTT.

The chain uses TRBV3-1 and TRBJ2-1, with 10 bases that match TRBD2. Per the germline V gene, CDR1 is LGHDT and CDR2 is YNNKEL (reference sequence). The CDR3 runs to 14 residues. V lost 4 bases, J lost 7 bases, and 4 bases stayed unmatched. CDR3 sequence: CASSPSSGSNEQFF. The CDR3 DNA is TGTGCCAGCAGCCCCTCTAGCGGGAGTAATGAGCAGTTCTTC.

The chain is built from TRBV5-5 and TRBJ1-2; D remains ambiguous. Trimming shortened V by 0 bases and J by 4 bases, and 16 bases separated the two germline ends. The CDR3 is 16 residues long. Germline V CDR1 and CDR2: SGHKS, YYEKEE (reference sequence). In DNA, the CDR3 is TGTGCCAGCAGCTTGGGTCCGGAGGGCCTGGGCTATGGCTACACCTTC. Protein product: CASSLGPEGLGYGYTF.

Only one count was recorded for this clonotype. One junction end does not reproduce the germline sequence, and a read error may be involved. The chain recombines TRBV10-2 with TRBJ1-5; 7 nucleotides agree with TRBD1. CDR3 length equals 14 residues. Germline V gene sequence: CDR1 WSHSY, CDR2 SAAADI. The CDR3 nucleotides are TGCGCCGGCAGTCCGGGACAGCGGAATCAGCCTCAGCATTTT. Amino acids: CAGSPGQRNQPQHF.

The V call is TRBV7-9, the J call TRBJ2-1; 11 bases match TRBD1. Per germline, CDR1 SEHNR and CDR2 FQNEAQ (reference sequence). The CDR3 has 16 residues. J lost 6 bases, V lost 5 bases, and 9 bases had no gene match. Written as DNA, the CDR3 is TGTGCCAGCAGCAATGAGGACAGGGGGCAATCCAATGAGCAGTTCTTC. It yields the protein CASSNEDRGQSNEQFF.

The chain employs TRBV6-1 and TRBJ2-5; 9 nucleotides align to TRBD1. The CDR3 is made up of 14 amino acids. V lost 5 bases to trimming and J lost 11 bases; unmatched junction nucleotides: 12. Germline assignment: CDR1 MNHNS and CDR2 SASEGT. CDR3 residues: CASSPGTGINVQYF. The CDR3 DNA reads TGTGCCAGCAGTCCCGGGACAGGGATTAATGTGCAGTACTTC.

This chain joins TRBV20-1 and TRBJ2-5; D gene uncertain. The germline V gene encodes CDR1 DFQATT and CDR2 SNEGSKA (reference sequence). The CDR3 loop spans 15 amino acids. V was clipped by 0 bases and J by 2 bases, with 13 bases between them. The DNA for the CDR3 is TGCAGTGCTAGAGAACAACCCCCTAGACAAGAGACCCAGTACTTC. It codes for CSAREQPPRQETQYF.